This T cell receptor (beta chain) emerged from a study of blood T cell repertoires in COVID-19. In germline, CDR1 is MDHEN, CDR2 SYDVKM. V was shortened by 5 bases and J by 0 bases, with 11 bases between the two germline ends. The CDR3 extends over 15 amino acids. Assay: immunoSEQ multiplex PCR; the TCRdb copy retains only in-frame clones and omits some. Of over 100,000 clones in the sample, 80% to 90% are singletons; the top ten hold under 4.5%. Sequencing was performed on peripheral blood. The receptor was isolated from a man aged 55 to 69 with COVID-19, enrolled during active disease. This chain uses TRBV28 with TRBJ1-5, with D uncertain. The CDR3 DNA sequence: TGTGCCAGCAGTCGGGTGTTCGCTAGCAATCAGCCCCAGCATTTT. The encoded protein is CASSRVFASNQPQHF. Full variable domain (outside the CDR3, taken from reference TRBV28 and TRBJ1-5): DVKVTQSSRYLVKRTGEKVFLECVQDMDHENMFWYRQDPGLGLRLIYFSYDVKMKEKGDIPEGYSVSREKKERFSLILESASTNQTSMYLCASSRVFASNQPQHFGDGTRLSIL.